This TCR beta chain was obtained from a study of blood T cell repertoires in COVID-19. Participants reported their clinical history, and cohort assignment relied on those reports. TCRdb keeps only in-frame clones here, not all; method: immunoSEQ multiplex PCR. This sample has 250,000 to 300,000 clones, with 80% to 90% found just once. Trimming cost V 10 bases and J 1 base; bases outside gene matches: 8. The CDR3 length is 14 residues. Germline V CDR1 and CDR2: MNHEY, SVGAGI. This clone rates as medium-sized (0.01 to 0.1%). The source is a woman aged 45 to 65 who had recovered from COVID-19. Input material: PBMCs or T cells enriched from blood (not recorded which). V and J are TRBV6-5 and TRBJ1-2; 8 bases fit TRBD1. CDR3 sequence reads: CATLGQGFNYGYTF. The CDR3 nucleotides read TGTGCCACTCTCGGACAGGGCTTTAACTATGGCTACACCTTC.